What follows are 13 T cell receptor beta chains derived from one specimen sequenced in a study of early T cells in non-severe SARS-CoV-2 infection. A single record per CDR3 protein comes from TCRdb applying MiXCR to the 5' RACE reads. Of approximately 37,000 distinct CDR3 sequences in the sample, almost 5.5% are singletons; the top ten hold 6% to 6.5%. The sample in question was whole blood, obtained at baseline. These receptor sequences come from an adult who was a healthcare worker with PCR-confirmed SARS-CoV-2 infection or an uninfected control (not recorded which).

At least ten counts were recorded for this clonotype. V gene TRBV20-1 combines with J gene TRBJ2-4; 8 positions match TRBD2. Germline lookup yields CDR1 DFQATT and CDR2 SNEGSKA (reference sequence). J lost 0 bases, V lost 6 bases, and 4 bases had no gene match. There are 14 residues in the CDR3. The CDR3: CSAIAGLAKNIQYF. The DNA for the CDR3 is TGCAGTGCGATAGCGGGGCTAGCCAAAAACATTCAGTACTTC.

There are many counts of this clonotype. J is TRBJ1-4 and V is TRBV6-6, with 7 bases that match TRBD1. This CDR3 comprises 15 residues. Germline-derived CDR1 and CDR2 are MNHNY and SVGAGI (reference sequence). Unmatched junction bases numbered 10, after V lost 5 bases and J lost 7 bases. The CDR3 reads CASSRVGQGGEKLFF. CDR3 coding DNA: TGTGCCAGCAGTCGCGTAGGGCAGGGGGGTGAAAAACTGTTTTTT.

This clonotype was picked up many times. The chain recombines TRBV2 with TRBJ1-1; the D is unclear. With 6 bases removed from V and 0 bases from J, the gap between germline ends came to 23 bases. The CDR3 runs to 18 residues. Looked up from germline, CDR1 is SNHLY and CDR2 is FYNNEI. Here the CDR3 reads CASSRGIPWGELNTEAFF. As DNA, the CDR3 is TGTGCCAGCAGCCGGGGAATCCCTTGGGGAGAACTGAACACTGAAGCTTTCTTT. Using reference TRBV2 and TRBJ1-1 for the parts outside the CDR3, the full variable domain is EPEVTQTPSHQVTQMGQEVILRCVPISNHLYFYWYRQILGQKVEFLVSFYNNEISEKSEIFDDQFSVERPDGSNFTLKIRSTKLEDSAMYFCASSRGIPWGELNTEAFFGQGTRLTVV.

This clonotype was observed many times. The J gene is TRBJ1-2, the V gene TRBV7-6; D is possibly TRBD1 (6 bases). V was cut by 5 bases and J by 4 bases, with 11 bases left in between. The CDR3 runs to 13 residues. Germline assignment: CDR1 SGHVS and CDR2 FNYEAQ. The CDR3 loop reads CASSRDTGYGYTF. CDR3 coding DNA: TGTGCCAGCAGCCGGGACACGGGCTATGGCTACACCTTC.

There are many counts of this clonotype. CDR3 protein: CASSPPMGVYGYTF. The CDR3 coding sequence is TGTGCCAGCTCACCACCCATGGGAGTCTATGGCTACACCTTC. The chain links TRBV18 to TRBJ1-2, with D hard to call. Germline CDR1 KGHSH, CDR2 LQKENI. Trimming cost V 0 bases and J 4 bases, with 9 bases left between them. The CDR3 runs 14 residues.

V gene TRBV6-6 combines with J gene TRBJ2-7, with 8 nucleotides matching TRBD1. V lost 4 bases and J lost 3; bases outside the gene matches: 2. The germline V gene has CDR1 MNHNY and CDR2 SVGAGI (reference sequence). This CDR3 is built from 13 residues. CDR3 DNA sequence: TGTGCCAGCAGTTCCGACAGGGGCTACGAGCAGTACGTC. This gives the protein CASSSDRGYEQYV.

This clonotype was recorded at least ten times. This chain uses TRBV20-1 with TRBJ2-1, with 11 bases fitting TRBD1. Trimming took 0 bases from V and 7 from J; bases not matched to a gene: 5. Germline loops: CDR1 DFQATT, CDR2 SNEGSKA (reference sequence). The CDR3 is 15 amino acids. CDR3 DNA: TGCAGTGCTAGAGATCCCGGACAGGGGGCTAATGAGCAGTTCTTC. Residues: CSARDPGQGANEQFF.

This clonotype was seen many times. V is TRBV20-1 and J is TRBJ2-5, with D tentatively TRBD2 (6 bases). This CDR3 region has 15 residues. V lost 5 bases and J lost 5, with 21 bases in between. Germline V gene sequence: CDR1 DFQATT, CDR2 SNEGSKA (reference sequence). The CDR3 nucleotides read TGCAGTGCTGAGAGATATCGGGAGCCGGTTGAGACCCAGTACTTC. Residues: CSAERYREPVETQYF.

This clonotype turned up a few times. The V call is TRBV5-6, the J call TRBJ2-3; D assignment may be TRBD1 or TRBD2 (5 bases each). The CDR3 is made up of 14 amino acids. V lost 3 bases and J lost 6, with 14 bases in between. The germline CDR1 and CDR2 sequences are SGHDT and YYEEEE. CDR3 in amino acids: CASSSDRGADTQYF. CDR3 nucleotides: TGTGCCAGCAGCTCTGATAGGGGAGCCGATACGCAGTATTTT.

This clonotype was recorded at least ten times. The CDR3 reads CASSEQGRPYGYTF. CDR3 nucleotide sequence: TGTGCCAGCAGCGAACAGGGGCGACCCTATGGCTACACCTTC. The chain employs TRBV21-1 and TRBJ1-2; the table names TRBD1, a call not compared with the DNA. TRBV21-1 is a documented pseudogene. CDR3 length: 14 amino acids.

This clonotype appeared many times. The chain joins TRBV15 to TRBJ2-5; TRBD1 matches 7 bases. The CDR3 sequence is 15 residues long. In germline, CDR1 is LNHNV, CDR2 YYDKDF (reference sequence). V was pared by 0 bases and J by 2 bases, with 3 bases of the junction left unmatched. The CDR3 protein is CATSRDGTEQETQYF. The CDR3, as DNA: TGTGCCACCAGCAGAGATGGGACAGAACAAGAGACCCAGTACTTC.

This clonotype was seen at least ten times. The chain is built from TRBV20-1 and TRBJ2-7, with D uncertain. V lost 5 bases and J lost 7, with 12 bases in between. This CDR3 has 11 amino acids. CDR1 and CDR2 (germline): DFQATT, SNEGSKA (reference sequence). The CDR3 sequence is CSARRIGEQYF. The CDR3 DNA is TGCAGTGCTCGGCGGATCGGTGAGCAGTACTTC.

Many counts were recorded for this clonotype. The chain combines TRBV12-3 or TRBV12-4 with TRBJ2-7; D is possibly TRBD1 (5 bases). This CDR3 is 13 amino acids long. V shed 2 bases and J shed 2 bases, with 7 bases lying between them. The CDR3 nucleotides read TGTGCCAGCAGTTTAACAGGACCCTACGAGCAGTACTTC. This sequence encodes CASSLTGPYEQYF.